The TCR beta chain under discussion was sequenced for a study of T-cell reconstitution after alpha-beta-depleted transplantation in children. Study-level points and caveats: Roughly two months post-transplant, alpha-beta T cells reportedly originated from several hundred graft clones that had expanded. For some patients, TCRbeta diversity was high at day 60 because of recipient T cells and thymic progenitors that survived.

Unique molecular identifiers featured in how the TCRbeta library was prepared. TCRdb reprocessed the PCR reads with MiXCR, giving one entry per CDR3 protein. The sample carries 600,000 or so distinct CDR3 sequences, under 30% recorded once. A remark on this clonotype: Its cognate antigen is unknown.

V shed 4 bases and J shed 3 bases, with 9 bases lying between them. The germline V gene encodes CDR1 SGDLS and CDR2 YYNGEE. This CDR3 is 13 amino acids long. V usage is TRBV9 and J usage is TRBJ2-3; D call uncertain. This receptor was identified in a boy younger than two who had a stem cell transplant for acute myeloid leukemia, so the T cells may come from the graft donor. The specimen was PBMCs, mostly from graft donor cells, collected 360 days after TCRalphabeta/CD19-depleted stem cell transplant. The CDR3 here is CASSPWITDTQYF. CDR3 sequence (DNA): TGTGCCAGCAGCCCTTGGATTACAGATACGCAGTATTTT.